This TCR beta chain was recorded in a study of blood T cells in healthy people across ages. There are many counts of this clonotype. Primed by a sample-barcoded 5' primer and a J-beta primer mix, a second PCR proceeded for 7 to 11 cycles. TCRdb re-called the 5' RACE reads through MiXCR, storing one row per CDR3 protein. The repertoire holds roughly 680,000 distinct CDR3 sequences, with around 50% as singletons. This CDR3 spans 10 amino acids. V gave up 6 bases and J gave up 2 bases, with 1 base separating them. Germline CDR1 MGHDK, CDR2 SYGVNS. The sequencing input was blood. The gene calls are TRBV25-1 and TRBJ2-5, with D hard to call. This TCR was recovered from a woman older than 75 in good health. CDR3 in DNA: TGTGCCAGCAGACAAGAGACCCAGTACTTC. It is translated as CASRQETQYF.